This T cell receptor beta chain was captured by sequencing in a study of radiation and T cells in renal cell carcinoma. Study conclusions and caveats: In blood, top tumor clones expanded by 2 weeks, shrinking by 4.

Generated by immunoSEQ multiplex PCR, the TCRdb table keeps only in-frame clones and is missing some. The data hold around 130,000 clones, with 75% to 90% observed a single time. The CDR3 consists of 15 residues. V shed 2 bases and J 2 bases; nucleotides not matched to a gene: 5. CDR1 GTSNPN and CDR2 SVGIG come from the germline V gene (reference sequence). The time point: blood 2 weeks post-SBRT. Sample treatment: 15 Gy SBRT to primary tumor, nephrectomy 4 weeks later. In the case of this clone: Antigen specificity is unknown.

This sample comprised blood, obtained from a patient whose treatment included radiotherapy and nephrectomy. This clonotype was obtained from a woman aged 60-70 years with renal cell carcinoma. V is TRBV30 and J is TRBJ2-5; 10 bases map to TRBD2. The CDR3, as DNA: TGTGCCTGGAGTTCCGGGACTAGCGTTCAAGAGACCCAGTACTTC. This sequence encodes CAWSSGTSVQETQYF.